This T cell receptor (beta chain) was observed in a study of blood T cells in healthy people across ages. General study points: A strong correlation between TCR beta diversity and naive T cell percentage was seen.

Using a J-beta primer mix together with a sample-barcoded 5' primer, a second PCR was run for roughly 6 to 12 cycles. Via MiXCR, TCRdb re-called the 5' RACE reads, giving one row per CDR3 protein. The data contain hundreds of thousands of distinct CDR3 sequences, about 51% of them singletons. On this clonotype itself: The antigen is undetermined.

Germline V gives CDR1 SGHRS, CDR2 YFSETQ. Trimming removed 0 bases at V and 9 bases at J, with 13 bases between. CDR3 length equals 14 residues. Input material: blood. This TCR was sampled from a woman over 75 in good health. The chain couples TRBV5-1 to TRBJ2-1, with D perhaps matching TRBD1 (6 bases). CDR3 amino acids: CASSLGQGSFEQFF. CDR3 in DNA: TGCGCCAGCAGCTTGGGCCAGGGGTCTTTTGAGCAGTTCTTC.